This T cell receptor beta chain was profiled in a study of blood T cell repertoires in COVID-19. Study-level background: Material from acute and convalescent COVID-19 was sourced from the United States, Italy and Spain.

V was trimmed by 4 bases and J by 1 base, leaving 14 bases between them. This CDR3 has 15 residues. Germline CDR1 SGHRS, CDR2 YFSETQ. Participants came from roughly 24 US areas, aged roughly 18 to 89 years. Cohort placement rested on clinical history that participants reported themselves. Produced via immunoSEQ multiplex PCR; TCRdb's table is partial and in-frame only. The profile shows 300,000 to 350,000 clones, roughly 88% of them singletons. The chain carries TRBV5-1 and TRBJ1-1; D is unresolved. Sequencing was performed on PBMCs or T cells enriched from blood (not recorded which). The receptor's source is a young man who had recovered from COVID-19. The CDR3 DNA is TGCGCCAGCAGCGACCGACTGTCTGGGAACACTGAAGCTTTCTTT. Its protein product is CASSDRLSGNTEAFF.